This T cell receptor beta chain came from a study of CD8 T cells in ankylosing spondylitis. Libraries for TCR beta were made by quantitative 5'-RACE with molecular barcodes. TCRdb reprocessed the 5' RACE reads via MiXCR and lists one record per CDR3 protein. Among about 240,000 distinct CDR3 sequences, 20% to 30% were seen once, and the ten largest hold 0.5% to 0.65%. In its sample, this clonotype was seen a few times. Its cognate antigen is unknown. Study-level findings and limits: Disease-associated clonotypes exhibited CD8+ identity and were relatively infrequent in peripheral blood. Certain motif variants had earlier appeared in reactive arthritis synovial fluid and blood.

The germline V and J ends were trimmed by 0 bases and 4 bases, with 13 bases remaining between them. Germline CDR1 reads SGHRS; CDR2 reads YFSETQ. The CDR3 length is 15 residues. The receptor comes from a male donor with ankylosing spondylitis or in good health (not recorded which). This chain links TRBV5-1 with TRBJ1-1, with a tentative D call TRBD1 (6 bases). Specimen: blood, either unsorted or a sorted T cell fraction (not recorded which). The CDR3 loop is CASSLGGAGVTEAFF. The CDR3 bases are TGCGCCAGCAGCTTGGGGGGGGCAGGCGTCACTGAAGCTTTCTTT.